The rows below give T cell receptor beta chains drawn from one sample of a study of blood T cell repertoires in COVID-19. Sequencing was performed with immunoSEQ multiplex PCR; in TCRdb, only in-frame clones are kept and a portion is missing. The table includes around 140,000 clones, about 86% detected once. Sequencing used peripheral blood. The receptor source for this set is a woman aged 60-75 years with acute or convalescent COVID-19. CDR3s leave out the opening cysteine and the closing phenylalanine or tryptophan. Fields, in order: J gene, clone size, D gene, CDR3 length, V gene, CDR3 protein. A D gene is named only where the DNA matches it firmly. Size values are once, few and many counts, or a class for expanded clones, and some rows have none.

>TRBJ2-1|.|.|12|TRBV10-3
AISESRLDYEQF
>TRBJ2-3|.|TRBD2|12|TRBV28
ASSLSGGAYTQY
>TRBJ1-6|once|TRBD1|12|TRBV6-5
ASSRQGNNSPLH
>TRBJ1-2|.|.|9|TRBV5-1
ASSSDYGYT
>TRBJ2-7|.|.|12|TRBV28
ASTKSLPPYEQY
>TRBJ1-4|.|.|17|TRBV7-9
ASSLGAGELGFNNEKLF
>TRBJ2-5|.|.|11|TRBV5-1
ASSVRVQETQY
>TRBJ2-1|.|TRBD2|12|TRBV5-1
ASSLSSGNNEQF
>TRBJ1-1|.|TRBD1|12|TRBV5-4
ASSFRDSNTEAF
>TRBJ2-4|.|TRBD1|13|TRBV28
ASSLAGQGKNIQY
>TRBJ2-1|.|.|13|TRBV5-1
ASSSAGGSYNEQF
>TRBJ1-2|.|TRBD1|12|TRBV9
ASSARQGNYGYT
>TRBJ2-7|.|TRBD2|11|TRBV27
ASSRTSGGHEY
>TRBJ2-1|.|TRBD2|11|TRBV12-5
ASGLVRGDEQF
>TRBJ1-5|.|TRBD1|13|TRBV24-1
ATSTGQGSNQPQH
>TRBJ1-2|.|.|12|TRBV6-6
ASIRGGAGDGYT
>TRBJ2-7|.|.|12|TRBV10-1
ASSESPGPYEQY
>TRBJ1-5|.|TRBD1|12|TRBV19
ASSSSGGPQPQH
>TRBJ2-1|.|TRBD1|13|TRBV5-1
ASSSDRGLLSEQF
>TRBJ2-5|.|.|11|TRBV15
ATSQGPQETQY
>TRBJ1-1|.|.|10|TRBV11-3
ASRTANTEAF
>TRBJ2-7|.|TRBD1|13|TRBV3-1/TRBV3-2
ASSQAGRGFVEQY
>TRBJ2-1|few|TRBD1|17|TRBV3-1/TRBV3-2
ASSQGFFGGQGGYNEQF
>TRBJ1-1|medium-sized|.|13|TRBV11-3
ASSLEAPGHYEAF
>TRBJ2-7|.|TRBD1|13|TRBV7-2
ASSLELTGGDEQY
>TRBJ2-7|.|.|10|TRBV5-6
ASSFQSYEQY
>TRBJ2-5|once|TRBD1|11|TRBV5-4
ASSPRGRETQY
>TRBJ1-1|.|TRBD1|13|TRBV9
ASSVTTGYGDEAF
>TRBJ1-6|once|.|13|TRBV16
ASRQYGQGNSPLH
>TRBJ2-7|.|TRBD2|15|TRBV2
ASSEALFGRGADEQY
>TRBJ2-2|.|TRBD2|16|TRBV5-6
ASSFRTSGGAGTGELF
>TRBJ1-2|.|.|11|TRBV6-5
ASSYGQVYGYT
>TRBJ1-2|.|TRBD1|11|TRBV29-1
SVGQGQHYGYT
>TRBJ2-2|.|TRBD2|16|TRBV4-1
ASSQTSGGAANTGELF
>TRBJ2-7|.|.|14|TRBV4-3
ASSQVGPVPFYEQY
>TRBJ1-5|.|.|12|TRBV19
ASSKRDSNQPQH
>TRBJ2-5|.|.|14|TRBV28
ASSLYSGGIRETQY
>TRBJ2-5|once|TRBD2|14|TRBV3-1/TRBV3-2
ASSQDRGLAQETQY
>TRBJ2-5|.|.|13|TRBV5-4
ASSRQKGIQETQY
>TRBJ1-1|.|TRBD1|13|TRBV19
ASRSPQGSNTEAF
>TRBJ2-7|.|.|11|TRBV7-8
ASSLAEESEQY
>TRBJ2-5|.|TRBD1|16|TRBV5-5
ASSSGQGPLVFQETQY
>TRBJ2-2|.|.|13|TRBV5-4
ASSTPRGNTGELF
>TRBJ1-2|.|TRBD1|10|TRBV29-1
SADRGRNGYT
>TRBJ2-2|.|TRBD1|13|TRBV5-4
ASSSETGASGELF
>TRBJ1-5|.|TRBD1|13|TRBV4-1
ASSQGRQGMQPQH
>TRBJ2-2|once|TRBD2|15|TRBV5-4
ASSLAGTSGVVGELF
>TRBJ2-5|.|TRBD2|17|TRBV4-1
ASSQEMGGASGSQETQY
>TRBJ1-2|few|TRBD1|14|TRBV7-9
ASSSPGGQGSYGYT
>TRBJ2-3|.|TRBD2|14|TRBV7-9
ASSFLAGGGADTQY
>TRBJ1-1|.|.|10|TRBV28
ASSSPYTEAF
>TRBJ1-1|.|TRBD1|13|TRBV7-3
ASSLIGQGYTEAF
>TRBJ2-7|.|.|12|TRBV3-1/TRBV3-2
ASSQDLVGYEQY
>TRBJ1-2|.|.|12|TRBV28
ASSPPDGVRSYT
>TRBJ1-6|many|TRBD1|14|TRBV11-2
ASSLTGEAYNSPLH
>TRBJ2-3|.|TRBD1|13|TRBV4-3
ASSASRGPGDTQY
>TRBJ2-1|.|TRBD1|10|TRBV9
ASSVGTGEQF
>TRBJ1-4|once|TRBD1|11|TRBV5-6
ASSQDRVEKLF
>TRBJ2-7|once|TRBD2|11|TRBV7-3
ASSLDWGGEQY
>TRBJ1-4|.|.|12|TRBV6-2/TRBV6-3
ASSLGRVDEKLF